This T cell receptor (beta chain) was profiled in a study of T cell clonotyping in hematopoietic cell transplantation (TCRdb year 2021). At the level of the whole study: In the study, fewer than 150 blood samples were gathered from approximately 33 consecutive transplant recipients and their related donors. Patients were recruited between 2015 and January 2017 and followed until late 2020 or death.

According to the study, the label for this sample's time point signals: 180 days after allo-HCT. Recipient blood was collected about 28 days before transplant and at days 30, 100 and 180 after transplant. Using Nuclei Lysis Solution, genomic DNA was extracted from unfractionated peripheral blood mononuclear cells that were either fresh or cryopreserved. With the immunoSEQ assay, which is a bias-controlled multiplex PCR relying on V- and J-specific primers, TCR beta CDR3 regions were amplified from genomic DNA. In a second PCR step, the CDR3 amplicons were tagged with a proprietary barcode plus Illumina adapter sequences. An Illumina MiSeq instrument was used to sequence the CDR3 libraries. The authors processed their data as follows. immunoSEQ Analyzer 3.0 was used for export and quality control, with R Bioconductor and Immunarch used for downstream analyses. Repertoire metrics were calculated using only productive rearrangements within the normalized downsampled data set. In the normalized cohort, a clonotype counted as pathologically expanded if the clonotype was larger than 5 templates. Repertoire diversity was measured with the Inverse Simpson Index. The non-normalized data set was used for CMV-specificity analyses so that all clonotypes could be captured. TCRdb took over this immuneACCESS table, retaining in-frame rearrangements with V and J assigned. Such tables are incomplete; in checked studies, under half of the missing clones stem from an unresolved V gene, and the remainder is unexplained. The DNA was the basis for D and trimming; V, J and clone size are from that table. The sample table shows thousands of clones, and about 92% are seen once. The ten top clones hold roughly 4.1% of the sample.

What the authors observed across the whole study: The sample size was limited, and because cells were not sorted, the contributions of CD4 and CD8 repertoires could not be separated. Broader TCR repertoire diversity after transplant was predicted by Inverse Simpson Index values from donors and from recipients before transplant. Recipient repertoires showed only a small fraction of overlap with donor repertoires, and over 97% appeared de novo at the given depth. A decrease in recipient TCR diversity was observed after transplant, and a progressive increase in pathologically expanded clonotypes was seen from day 30 to day 180.

Points on this clone: Its antigen is currently not known. Base qualities are not provided; no much larger clone lies one nucleotide away.

The source material was PBMCs, sampled 180 days after allogeneic stem cell transplant. This clonotype originated in a female patient aged 50 to 60 who had an allogeneic stem cell transplant from an unrelated donor, so the T cells may come from the graft donor. Some clones in this sample may be carry-over from other donors' samples.

The bases read TGTGCCAGCAGCCCGGCAGGCCTAGCCTACAATGAGCAGTTCTTC. Translated, it reads CASSPAGLAYNEQFF. Recombination linked TRBV7-2 to TRBJ2-1; no confident D gene assignment can be made. V loses 5 bases of germline sequence and J loses 2 bases, and the interval between the two ends is 13 bases. The CDR3 goes from the cysteine to the phenylalanine over 15 residues. The only DNA kept is the CDR3, 45 bases in frame from the first base. The CDR1 and CDR2 encoded by the germline V gene are SGHTA and FQGNSA.